This is a list of T cell receptor beta chains from one sample in a study of cytomegalovirus exposure and HLA in healthy donors. Generated by immunoSEQ multiplex PCR, the TCRdb table keeps only in-frame clones and is missing some. The table has approximately 180,000 clones, about four fifths seen once. The source material was PBMCs. These receptors all come from a man aged 18 to 29 in good health and CMV-seronegative. Each CDR3 is given with its conserved first and last residue. D genes are given only for firm matches. Clone size is not always given. Where it is, it says once, few, many or a class for expanded clones.

D gene | J gene | V gene | clone size | CDR3 protein | CDR3 DNA
TRBD1 | TRBJ1-3 | TRBV10-2 | few | CASSRGLDGNTIYF | TGCGCCAGCAGTAGGGGGCTCGATGGAAACACCATATATTTT
NA | TRBJ1-1 | TRBV7-2 | NA | CASSLYAIRNTEAFF | TGTGCCAGCAGCTTATATGCGATACGGAACACTGAAGCTTTCTTT
TRBD2 | TRBJ2-2 | TRBV2 | NA | CASCLLAGAPNTGELFF | TGTGCCAGCTGCCTACTAGCGGGAGCCCCGAACACCGGGGAGCTGTTTTTT
TRBD2 | TRBJ2-5 | TRBV29-1 | NA | CSVGEWGGQETQYF | TGCAGCGTTGGCGAATGGGGGGGGCAAGAGACCCAGTACTTC
NA | TRBJ1-2 | TRBV30 | NA | CASSAEGDYGYTF | TGTGCCTCCTCCGCAGAGGGGGACTATGGCTACACCTTC
TRBD2 | TRBJ2-3 | TRBV29-1 | NA | CSVTAARGRADTQYF | TGCAGCGTTACGGCCGCTCGCGGGAGGGCAGATACGCAGTATTTT
TRBD1 | TRBJ2-3 | TRBV15 | once | CATSRVGAGGSTDTQYF | TGTGCCACCAGCAGAGTTGGGGCAGGGGGTTCTACAGATACGCAGTATTTT
TRBD1 | TRBJ1-3 | TRBV5-1 | NA | CASSLGGPGQDSGNTIYF | TGCGCCAGCAGCTTGGGAGGGCCGGGACAGGACTCTGGAAACACCATATATTTT
TRBD2 | TRBJ2-3 | TRBV2 | NA | CASREWGGSTDTQYF | TGTGCCAGCAGGGAGTGGGGGGGGAGCACAGATACGCAGTATTTT
TRBD1 | TRBJ2-7 | TRBV4-3 | NA | CASSQLTGGWNEQYF | TGCGCCAGCAGCCAACTAACAGGGGGCTGGAACGAGCAGTACTTC
NA | TRBJ1-3 | TRBV10-3 | NA | CAISEGGSGNTIYF | TGTGCCATCAGTGAAGGGGGCTCTGGAAACACCATATATTTT
NA | TRBJ2-4 | TRBV9 | NA | CASSALAQSGAKNIQYF | TGTGCCAGCAGCGCCCTAGCCCAATCGGGGGCCAAAAACATTCAGTACTTC
TRBD2 | TRBJ2-3 | TRBV2 | NA | CASSESASGGLTDTQYF | TGTGCCAGCAGTGAGTCAGCTAGCGGGGGGCTTACAGATACGCAGTATTTT
NA | TRBJ2-5 | TRBV5-1 | NA | CASSLSLGGETQYF | TGCGCCAGCAGCTTGAGCTTGGGGGGAGAGACCCAGTACTTC
TRBD2 | TRBJ2-1 | TRBV7-9 | NA | CASRAGLAYNEQFF | TGTGCCAGTCGAGCGGGGCTAGCCTACAATGAGCAGTTCTTC
NA | TRBJ2-2 | TRBV30 | NA | CAWRWGSSDTGELFF | TGTGCCTGGAGATGGGGCAGTTCGGACACCGGGGAGCTGTTTTTT
NA | TRBJ2-3 | TRBV7-2 | NA | CASSWSGGGTDTQYF | TGTGCCAGCAGCTGGAGTGGCGGCGGCACAGATACGCAGTATTTT
NA | TRBJ2-6 | TRBV5-6 | NA | CASSLGTGANVLTF | TGTGCCAGCAGCCTCGGTACGGGGGCCAACGTCCTGACTTTC
NA | TRBJ1-1 | TRBV15 | NA | CATSREVRGGNTEAFF | TGTGCCACCAGCAGAGAAGTGAGGGGAGGGAACACTGAAGCTTTCTTT
TRBD1 | TRBJ1-5 | TRBV7-8 | NA | CASTGTGDQPQHF | TGTGCCAGCACCGGGACAGGGGATCAGCCCCAGCATTTT
TRBD1 | TRBJ1-5 | TRBV28 | NA | CASRPGQGYQPQHF | TGTGCCAGCAGACCGGGACAGGGATATCAGCCCCAGCATTTT
NA | TRBJ2-7 | TRBV12-5 | once | CASGLVEGGGPYEQYF | TGTGCTAGTGGTTTGGTAGAGGGGGGGGGTCCCTACGAGCAGTACTTC
NA | TRBJ2-5 | TRBV29-1 | NA | CSVEGAVGRVGETQYF | TGCAGCGTGGAGGGGGCCGTGGGGCGAGTTGGGGAGACCCAGTACTTC
NA | TRBJ1-2 | TRBV7-8 | NA | CASSLAGARDYGYTF | TGTGCCAGCAGCTTAGCGGGGGCTCGGGACTATGGCTACACCTTC
TRBD1 | TRBJ2-7 | TRBV5-1 | NA | CASSPGTATYEQYF | TGCGCCAGCAGCCCCGGGACAGCGACCTACGAGCAGTACTTC
NA | TRBJ2-3 | TRBV7-3 | NA | CASSPRRGGTDTQYF | TGTGCCAGCAGCCCCCGGAGGGGTGGCACAGATACGCAGTATTTT
NA | TRBJ2-7 | TRBV14 | NA | CASSLGGPTYEQYF | TGTGCCAGCAGCCTGGGAGGCCCGACCTACGAGCAGTACTTC
NA | TRBJ2-1 | TRBV29-1 | few | CSGDGQGWEQFF | TGCAGCGGGGATGGGCAGGGTTGGGAGCAGTTCTTC
NA | TRBJ2-7 | TRBV6-5 | NA | CASSWRYNENYEQYF | TGTGCCAGCAGTTGGAGGTATAACGAAAACTACGAGCAGTACTTC
NA | TRBJ1-1 | TRBV29-1 | NA | CSVGPGQSTEAFF | TGCAGCGTCGGACCCGGACAGTCCACTGAAGCTTTCTTT
TRBD1 | TRBJ1-5 | TRBV25-1 | NA | CASSEAGGGQPQHF | TGTGCCAGCAGTGAAGCAGGGGGAGGTCAGCCCCAGCATTTT
NA | TRBJ2-2 | TRBV11-2 | NA | CASSLGVANTGELFF | TGTGCCAGCAGCCTGGGAGTAGCGAACACCGGGGAGCTGTTTTTT
NA | TRBJ2-7 | TRBV7-8 | NA | CASSLTGFSYEQYF | TGTGCCAGCAGCTTAACGGGGTTCTCCTACGAGCAGTACTTC
TRBD1 | TRBJ2-7 | TRBV14 | NA | CASSPERGLYEQYF | TGTGCCAGCAGCCCAGAGAGGGGGCTCTACGAGCAGTACTTC
TRBD2 | TRBJ2-1 | TRBV11-3 | NA | CASSTRGGATYNEQFF | TGTGCCAGCAGCACCCGGGGGGGGGCAACCTACAATGAGCAGTTCTTC
NA | TRBJ2-5 | TRBV28 | NA | CASSGLDKKETQYF | TGTGCCAGCAGTGGGCTGGACAAGAAAGAGACCCAGTACTTC
NA | TRBJ2-1 | TRBV2 | NA | CASEVATNEQFF | TGTGCCTCAGAGGTGGCAACCAATGAGCAGTTCTTC
NA | TRBJ2-3 | TRBV4-2 | few | CASSQVGVLGTDTQYF | TGTGCCAGCAGCCAAGTAGGGGTACTCGGCACAGATACGCAGTATTTT
TRBD2 | TRBJ2-1 | TRBV6-1 | NA | CASSEDSGSDEQFF | TGTGCCAGCAGTGAAGATAGCGGGAGCGATGAGCAGTTCTTC
NA | TRBJ2-1 | TRBV5-1 | NA | CASSLGFSREYNEQFF | TGCGCCAGCAGCCTAGGGTTCTCAAGGGAGTACAATGAGCAGTTCTTC
TRBD1 | TRBJ2-2 | TRBV19 | NA | CASSILDRGDTGELFF | TGTGCCAGTAGTATCTTGGACAGGGGAGACACCGGGGAGCTGTTTTTT
TRBD2 | TRBJ2-1 | TRBV11-3 | NA | CASSLVPSGSYNEQFF | TGTGCCAGCAGCTTAGTCCCTAGCGGGAGCTACAATGAGCAGTTCTTC
NA | TRBJ2-3 | TRBV5-4 | NA | CASSRAETTDTQYF | TGTGCCAGCAGCCGAGCGGAGACCACAGATACGCAGTATTTT
NA | TRBJ2-7 | TRBV18 | NA | CASSPTPRLSYEQYF | TGTGCCAGCTCACCGACACCACGCCTAAGCTACGAGCAGTACTTC
TRBD2 | TRBJ2-4 | TRBV11-2 | NA | CASSLGAGITKNIQYF | TGTGCCAGCAGCTTAGGAGCGGGAATTACCAAAAACATTCAGTACTTC
NA | TRBJ2-5 | TRBV2 | few | CASSGYQETQYF | TGTGCCAGTTCAGGGTACCAAGAGACCCAGTACTTC